The 8 T cell receptor beta chains given below trace back to one sample, sequenced in a study of T cells in Graves' hyperthyroidism and ophthalmopathy. Template material for amplifying TCR beta CDR3 regions consisted of RNA transcripts. TCR CDR3 regions were first amplified by RT-PCR with HTBI primers. TCRdb processed the multiplex PCR reads anew with MiXCR; each CDR3 protein has one entry. This table has 280,000 or so distinct CDR3 sequences, around a quarter appearing once. Sequencing used blood. Every receptor here comes from a man in his forties with Graves' hyperthyroidism that later progressed to Graves' ophthalmopathy.

This clonotype was found many times. V is TRBV20-1 and J is TRBJ1-1; unclear D gene. The CDR3 totals 16 residues. Trimming removed 0 bases from V and 5 bases from J, with 19 bases in between. Germline V gives CDR1 DFQATT, CDR2 SNEGSKA (reference sequence). CDR3 bases: TGCAGTGCTAGAGATAGTAGGCCCCGGCGGTGGACTGAAGCTTTCTTT. Its protein is CSARDSRPRRWTEAFF.

This clonotype was seen many times. The chain combines TRBV11-2 with TRBJ2-2; possible D gene TRBD1, 5 bases. This CDR3 region has 16 residues. In germline, CDR1 is SGHAT, CDR2 FQNNGV. Between the trimmed V and J ends, which lost 1 base and 0 bases, there was a span of 9 bases. The CDR3 DNA reads TGTGCCAGCAGCTTAGGCCGACAGACGAACACCGGGGAGCTGTTTTTT. Protein: CASSLGRQTNTGELFF.

This clonotype showed up many times. The genes are TRBV2 and TRBJ1-1, with no clear D. The CDR3 is 13 amino acids. Germline values: CDR1 SNHLY, CDR2 FYNNEI. V was trimmed by 11 bases and J by 0 bases, leaving 13 bases between them. CDR3 nucleotide sequence: TGTGCCGTAACCCCGGGCATGAACACTGAAGCTTTCTTT. It is translated as CAVTPGMNTEAFF.

This clonotype has ten or more counts. CDR3 in amino acids: CSVAGAVTEAFF. The CDR3 DNA reads TGCAGCGTTGCCGGGGCGGTCACTGAAGCTTTCTTT. The chain links TRBV29-1 to TRBJ1-1; the D gene is possibly TRBD1 (5 bases). Deletions cut 4 bases from V and 4 bases from J, with 10 bases between. This CDR3 has 12 amino acids. In germline, CDR1 is SQVTM, CDR2 ANQGSEA.

The table lists this clonotype with a count of one. The J gene is TRBJ2-7, the V gene TRBV6-5, with a tentative D call TRBD1 (6 bases). V lost 2 bases, J lost 5 bases, and 16 bases lay in between. The CDR3 loop spans 15 amino acids. Per the germline V gene, CDR1 is MNHEY and CDR2 is SVGAGI. CDR3 region: CASSYQTGVSDEQYF. In DNA form, the CDR3 reads TGTGCCAGCAGTTACCAGACAGGCGTGTCGGACGAGCAGTACTTC.

The sample holds many counts of this clonotype. J is TRBJ1-2 and V is TRBV7-9; D perhaps matches TRBD1 (5 bases). V was clipped by 3 bases and J by 4 bases, with 12 bases between them. Germline-derived CDR1 and CDR2 are SEHNR and FQNEAQ (reference sequence). This CDR3 is built from 14 residues. In DNA form, the CDR3 reads TGTGCCAGCAGCTTCCAAGGGGCCGCCTATGGCTACACCTTC. It codes for CASSFQGAAYGYTF.

This clonotype was counted ten times or more. The genes are TRBV29-1 and TRBJ2-7; perhaps D is TRBD1 or TRBD2 (5 bases each). Trimming shortened V by 7 bases and J by 2 bases, and 12 bases separated the two germline ends. This CDR3 is built from 12 residues. The germline gives CDR1 SQVTM, CDR2 ANQGSEA. This CDR3 is CSGLGTAYEQYF. The DNA for the CDR3 is TGCAGCGGGCTTGGGACCGCCTACGAGCAGTACTTC.

In this sample, this clonotype turned up many times. V usage is TRBV3-1 and J usage is TRBJ2-2; D is undetermined. Trimming pared 3 bases from V and 4 bases from J, leaving 6 bases between. Per the germline V gene, CDR1 is LGHDT and CDR2 is YNNKEL (reference sequence). This CDR3 is built from 13 residues. This CDR3 is CASSHLSTGELFF. CDR3 nucleotide sequence: TGTGCCAGCAGCCATTTGAGCACCGGGGAGCTGTTTTTT.